Below, 5 T cell receptor beta chains from the same sample are listed, as sequenced in a study of OX40 agonist ivuxolimab in advanced cancers. TCRdb's copy holds only in-frame clones and misses some; the assay was immunoSEQ multiplex PCR. This sample has about 12,000 clones, with about three quarters found just once. The sequences come from CD4+ or CD8+ T cells sorted from blood, collected in a trial of the OX40 agonist ivuxolimab. The receptors come from an adult with an advanced solid tumor such as melanoma, head and neck, liver or kidney cancer.

The sample holds one count of this clone. The chain couples TRBV7-9 to TRBJ2-1; D is perhaps TRBD1 or TRBD2 (5 bases each). The V end was cut by 3 bases, the J end by 9 bases, with 15 bases between. The CDR3 totals 14 residues. Germline assignment: CDR1 SEHNR and CDR2 FQNEAQ (reference sequence). The CDR3 DNA reads TGTGCCAGCAGCTTCGGGGCTAGCCTGAGTGAGCAGTTCTTC. Its protein product is CASSFGASLSEQFF.

The sample holds one count of this clone. The V call is TRBV6-5, the J call TRBJ2-2, with D possibly called TRBD1 or TRBD2 (6 bases each). Per germline, CDR1 MNHEY and CDR2 SVGAGI. This CDR3 has 14 amino acids. With 0 bases removed from V and 6 bases from J, the gap between germline ends came to 8 bases. CDR3 sequence: CASSYSRGAGELFF. In DNA form, the CDR3 reads TGTGCCAGCAGTTACTCGAGGGGGGCCGGGGAGCTGTTTTTT.

The V gene is TRBV6-5, the J gene TRBJ2-7, with 7 positions matching TRBD2. The CDR3 runs to 14 residues. Germline V gene data show CDR1 as MNHEY and CDR2 as SVGAGI. Germline trimming cut 4 bases from V and 3 bases from J; bases unmatched to any gene: 6. CDR3: CASSSGLLHYEQYF. The CDR3 nucleotides are TGTGCCAGCAGTTCGGGACTACTACACTACGAGCAGTACTTC.

CDR3: CASREVAGGTQYF. The CDR3, as DNA: TGTGCCAGCAGGGAGGTGGCGGGAGGGACCCAGTACTTC. The chain combines TRBV2 with TRBJ2-5; 8 bases map to TRBD2. This CDR3 contains 13 residues. V lost 6 bases, J lost 7 bases, and 7 bases stayed unmatched. Germline values: CDR1 SNHLY, CDR2 FYNNEI.

This clone is termed medium-sized. This chain uses TRBV27 with TRBJ2-7; D not resolved. The CDR3 has 15 amino acids. Trimming shortened V by 5 bases and J by 0 bases, and 14 bases separated the two germline ends. Per germline, CDR1 MNHEY and CDR2 SMNVEV (reference sequence). This chain's CDR3 is CASSRRQPSSYEQYF. Written as DNA, the CDR3 is TGTGCCAGCAGTAGAAGACAACCGAGCTCCTACGAGCAGTACTTC.